This section outlines one T cell receptor beta chain sequence together with its context. The antigen remains unidentified. This sample was included in a study of shared clonotypes between healthy human individuals. Points from the study as a whole: Shared clonotypes: approximately 5.3% naive CD4, about 4% naive CD8, about 2.5% memory CD4, under 0.45% memory CD8.

V was clipped by 2 bases and J by 3 bases, with 11 bases between them. Germline assignment: CDR1 SGHVS and CDR2 FQNEAQ. The CDR3 sequence is 14 residues long. The input for sorted-subset replicate PCRs was approximately 200 ng DNA, around 30,000 T cell genomes. Clones were sequenced by immunoSEQ multiplex PCR, and TCRdb holds only the in-frame ones, with some missing. The sample lists approximately 530,000 clones, about 96% occurring once. What was sequenced was naive CD4+ T cells sorted from blood. Subset given: CD45RA+ positively selected. This rearrangement joins TRBV7-8 to TRBJ2-7; D perhaps matches TRBD1 (5 bases). The source is a woman in her 30s in good health. CDR3 sequence reads: CASSLQGVGYEQYF. The CDR3 DNA is TGTGCCAGCAGCTTACAGGGTGTGGGCTACGAGCAGTACTTC.